Listed below are T cell receptor beta chains from one sample, sequenced in a study of graft-versus-host responses after intestinal transplantation. Their cognate antigens are unknown. Generated by immunoSEQ multiplex PCR, the TCRdb table keeps only in-frame clones and is missing some. The sample records around 110,000 clones, 90% being singletons. The sequencing here drew on unstimulated CD4+ T cells sorted from spleen or lymph node cells, taken before intestinal transplant. Source of these receptors: a human donor who received an intestinal transplant. Each CDR3 is given with its conserved first and last residue. The order of the fields is J gene, D gene, clone size, V gene, CDR3 DNA, CDR3 protein. The D gene is left open where the match is weak. Clone size is not always given. Where it is, it says once, few, many or a class for expanded clones.

>TRBJ2-3|-|-|TRBV27
TGTGCCAGCAGTCAGCGGACAGGCACAGATACGCAGTATTTT
CASSQRTGTDTQYF
>TRBJ2-5|-|-|TRBV5-4
TGTGCCAGCAGCTTGGGAGGCGATCAAGAGACCCAGTACTTC
CASSLGGDQETQYF
>TRBJ1-2|-|-|TRBV28
TGTGCCAGCAGTTTAGGGCAGCTCTATGGCTACACCTTC
CASSLGQLYGYTF
>TRBJ1-1|-|-|TRBV6-1
TGTGCCAGCAGTGACCCAGGGTTAGTGAACACTGAAGCTTTCTTT
CASSDPGLVNTEAFF
>TRBJ1-5|-|few|TRBV6-6
TGTGCCAGCAGTACCACAGGGAGCAATCAGCCCCAGCATTTT
CASSTTGSNQPQHF
>TRBJ2-6|-|-|TRBV9
TGTGCCAGCAGCGTAGCTGTCAGGGGCTCTGGGGCCAACGTCCTGACTTTC
CASSVAVRGSGANVLTF
>TRBJ2-7|-|-|TRBV11-2
TGTGCCAGCAGCCTTACAGGGTTATTCTACGAGCAGTACTTC
CASSLTGLFYEQYF
>TRBJ1-4|TRBD1|-|TRBV5-4
TGTGCCAGCAGCTTACGTACCGGGACAGGGGGGGAAAAACTGTTTTTT
CASSLRTGTGGEKLFF
>TRBJ2-1|TRBD2|-|TRBV6-5
TGTGCCAGCAGCGCCCTAGCGGGGACCTACAATGAGCAGTTCTTC
CASSALAGTYNEQFF
>TRBJ1-5|-|-|TRBV10-3
TGTGCCATCAGTGCGTCCCCTCGACAGGCCCCTAATCAGCCCCAGCATTTT
CAISASPRQAPNQPQHF
>TRBJ2-1|TRBD2|-|TRBV11-2
TGTGCCAGCAGCTTGCCGGCCCGCGGGGGAAGCTCCTACAATGAGCAGTTCTTC
CASSLPARGGSSYNEQFF
>TRBJ1-1|-|-|TRBV7-8
TGTGCCAGCAGCGTTAACAGGGTTTTTAAGACTGAAGCTTTCTTT
CASSVNRVFKTEAFF
>TRBJ1-3|-|-|TRBV5-5
TGTGCCAGCCACCCCGGCTCTGGAAACACCATATATTTT
CASHPGSGNTIYF
>TRBJ1-2|-|-|TRBV6-6
TGTGCCAGCAGTTACGGGGACCGGGACTTCCCTGGCTACACCTTC
CASSYGDRDFPGYTF
>TRBJ1-4|-|-|TRBV6-6
TGTGCCAGCAGGGACGAGGGTCCGAAGGATAATGAAAAACTGTTTTTT
CASRDEGPKDNEKLFF
>TRBJ1-2|TRBD1|-|TRBV7-2
TGTGCCAGCAGCTTAGAAGGGGGCCCCTATGGCTACACCTTC
CASSLEGGPYGYTF
>TRBJ1-1|TRBD1|-|TRBV4-1
TGCGCCAGCAGCCGGACAGGGGCCTCAAACACTGAAGCTTTCTTT
CASSRTGASNTEAFF
>TRBJ1-3|TRBD1|-|TRBV7-2
TGTGCCAGCAGCTTAGTGTGGGCAGGGGGAGGTGGAAACACCATATATTTT
CASSLVWAGGGGNTIYF
>TRBJ1-2|TRBD1|-|TRBV28
TGTGCCAGCAGTTTTAACAGGGGGCTCGCTGAGGGCTACACCTTC
CASSFNRGLAEGYTF
>TRBJ2-6|-|once|TRBV7-2
TGTGCCAGCAGCCCGCCTCCTATAGGGGCCAACGTCCTGACTTTC
CASSPPPIGANVLTF
>TRBJ2-1|-|-|TRBV9
TGTGCCAGCAGCGCCACAGGGAGCTCCTACAATGAGCAGTTCTTC
CASSATGSSYNEQFF
>TRBJ1-5|TRBD1|-|TRBV19
TGTGCCAGTAGTACTGACAGGGTTAATCAGCCCCAGCATTTT
CASSTDRVNQPQHF
>TRBJ2-1|-|once|TRBV28
TGTGCCAGCAGTCCCCGTACAGGGTACTCCTACAATGAGCAGTTCTTC
CASSPRTGYSYNEQFF
>TRBJ1-5|-|-|TRBV6-5
TGTGCCAGCAGACGCGATAGCAATCAGCCCCAGCATTTT
CASRRDSNQPQHF
>TRBJ1-2|-|-|TRBV6-6
TGTGCCAGCCGCAGGCTTAACTATGGCTACACCTTC
CASRRLNYGYTF
>TRBJ2-7|TRBD1|-|TRBV4-3
TGCGCCAGCAGCCTGGGGACAGGGATATTAGTGCGGGAGCAGTACTTC
CASSLGTGILVREQYF
>TRBJ2-7|-|-|TRBV28
TGTGCCAGCAGTCCCAGGGTCCCCTACGAGCAGTACTTC
CASSPRVPYEQYF
>TRBJ1-2|TRBD1|-|TRBV6-5
TGTGCCAGCAGTTATTTTAAGGGGGACAGGCCCTATGGCTACACCTTC
CASSYFKGDRPYGYTF
>TRBJ1-6|-|-|TRBV14
TGTGCCAGCAGCCAAGCCCAAAATTCACCCCTCCACTTT
CASSQAQNSPLHF
>TRBJ2-3|-|-|TRBV7-9
TGTGCCAGCAGCGCGACTAGTACAGATACGCAGTATTTT
CASSATSTDTQYF
>TRBJ2-3|TRBD2|-|TRBV4-2
TGTGCCAGCAGCCGACAGAGCAGGACTAGCGGGAGTCGGACGCAGTATTTT
CASSRQSRTSGSRTQYF
>TRBJ1-6|TRBD1|-|TRBV6-5
TGTGCCAGCAAACACGACAGGGCATCAAATTCACCCCTCCACTTT
CASKHDRASNSPLHF
>TRBJ2-7|TRBD1|few|TRBV6-4
TGTGCCAGCAGTGACCCCAGGGGGCTTACCTACGAGCAGTACTTC
CASSDPRGLTYEQYF
>TRBJ2-7|TRBD1|-|TRBV6-5
TGTGCCAGCAGTCTAACAGGGGGACCCTACGAGCAGTACTTC
CASSLTGGPYEQYF
>TRBJ2-7|-|-|TRBV18
TGTGCTAGCTCACCTAGGCAGGGTGACTTCGAGCAGTACTTC
CASSPRQGDFEQYF
>TRBJ2-5|-|once|TRBV4-3
TGCGCCAGCAGCCAAGATGGGCTACCCCAAGAGACCCAGTACTTC
CASSQDGLPQETQYF
>TRBJ1-5|-|-|TRBV7-2
TGTGCCAGCAGCTTAGCGCTAGGCAATCAGCCCCAGCATTTT
CASSLALGNQPQHF
>TRBJ2-7|TRBD2|-|TRBV6-5
TGTGCCAGCAGTAGGACTAGCGTTCCCTACGAGCAGTACTTC
CASSRTSVPYEQYF
>TRBJ1-2|-|-|TRBV5-1
TGCGCCAGCAGCTTGGTGGCGGGGGAAGTGGGTGGCTACACCTTC
CASSLVAGEVGGYTF
>TRBJ2-3|TRBD2|-|TRBV7-9
TGTGCCAGCAGCGTCGGGGGGGGAACAGATACGCAGTATTTT
CASSVGGGTDTQYF